This TCR beta chain was retrieved from a study of blood T cell repertoires in COVID-19. Overall study context: COVID-19 samples collected from the United States, Italy and Spain covered acute and convalescent phases.

In the authors' workflow: Cell counts per sample came from amplifying reference gene primers. TCRdb's table, derived via immunoSEQ multiplex PCR, lists solely in-frame clones and lacks some. The V and J calls and clone size come from that table; D and trimming were worked out from the DNA. The data hold 120,000 to 150,000 clones, with over 70% observed a single time. This CDR3 spans 15 amino acids. In germline, CDR1 is MNHEY, CDR2 SMNVEV (reference sequence). Between the trimmed V and J ends, which lost 4 bases and 5 bases, there was a span of 17 bases. The receptor was isolated from a man aged 45-60 years in a cohort exposed to, infected with or recovered from COVID-19 (not recorded which). The gene calls are TRBV27 and TRBJ1-1, with D perhaps TRBD1 (5 bases). Source material: PBMCs or T cells enriched from blood (not recorded which). CDR3 protein: CASSYLGPGGTEAFF. For the CDR3, the DNA is TGTGCCAGCAGTTACCTGGGGCCCGGGGGGACTGAAGCTTTCTTT.